Listed here is a single TCR beta chain. This entry is derived from a study of control samples from healthy donors and cancer patients. Repertoires were generated with immunoSEQ multiplex PCR, while TCRdb's copy carries only in-frame clones and drops some. The sample lists about 410,000 clones, 90% occurring once. CDR3 size: 13 residues. V lost 4 bases and J 6 bases, leaving 13 bases between the germline ends. The germline CDR1 and CDR2 sequences are MNHEY and SMNVEV (reference sequence). The chain has TRBV27 and TRBJ2-7, with D unresolved. The receptor's source is a man aged 40-50 years with head and neck cancer. What was sequenced was PBMCs. The CDR3 DNA is TGTGCCAGCAGTTCTCCCCTAGTTTCCGAGCAGTACTTC. Encoded protein: CASSSPLVSEQYF.